Below are 19 T cell receptor beta chains sequenced from a single sample in a study of vaccination effects on CD4 cells after COVID-19. Produced via immunoSEQ multiplex PCR; TCRdb's table is partial and in-frame only. The sample lists about 79,000 clones; around 70% were seen once. Expansion of antigen-specific CD4+ T cells with viral peptide pools was carried out by the ViraFEST assay before sequencing. The authors isolated CD4+ T cells after roughly 10 days of culture. Their antigens remain unidentified. The sequences come from CD4+ T cells from PBMCs cultured with HCoV-229E spike peptides, collected before COVID-19 vaccination. The receptors derive from a human donor who received a COVID-19 vaccine.

This clone was detected only a few times. V and J are TRBV19 and TRBJ1-1; D is possibly TRBD1 (5 bases). CDR3 length: 15 amino acids. The germline CDR1 and CDR2 sequences are LNHDA and SQIVND (reference sequence). Trimming took off 5 bases at V and 1 base at J, with 14 bases between the two ends. CDR3 sequence: CASSHTGRANTEAFF. CDR3 coding DNA: TGTGCCAGTAGTCACACGGGCAGGGCGAACACTGAAGCTTTCTTT.

This clone was detected a few times. The chain couples TRBV5-6 to TRBJ2-5; D uncertain. The CDR3 consists of 14 residues. Looked up from germline, CDR1 is SGHDT and CDR2 is YYEEEE. V was pared by 5 bases and J by 0 bases, with 11 bases between. DNA of the CDR3: TGTGCCAGCAGGAAAACAGTTCACCAAGAGACCCAGTACTTC. Encoded protein: CASRKTVHQETQYF.

V usage is TRBV30 and J usage is TRBJ1-6; D gene ambiguous. The CDR3 is 13 amino acids. V lost 0 bases to trimming and J lost 8 bases, with 8 bases between them. The germline CDR1 and CDR2 sequences are GTSNPN and SVGIG (reference sequence). The chain's CDR3 is CAWSVPPYSPLHF. CDR3 DNA: TGTGCCTGGAGTGTTCCCCCCTATTCACCCCTCCACTTT. Full variable domain (rest looked up from reference TRBV30 and TRBJ1-6): SQTIHQWPATLVQPVGSPLSLECTVEGTSNPNLYWYRQAAGRGLQLLFYSVGIGQISSEVPQNLSASRPQDRQFILSSKKLLLSDSGFYLCAWSVPPYSPLHFGNGTRLTVT.

This clone has only a few counts. This chain links TRBV4-1 with TRBJ2-6; possible D gene TRBD1, 5 bases. Trimming left V 1 base short and J 1 base short, with 14 bases between. The CDR3 extends over 18 amino acids. Germline V CDR1 and CDR2: MGHRA, YSYEKL. Here the CDR3 reads CASSQVQGSVSGANVLTF. As DNA, the CDR3 is TGCGCCAGCAGCCAAGTTCAGGGATCGGTGTCTGGGGCCAACGTCCTGACTTTC.

The rearrangement uses TRBV7-3 and TRBJ2-3, with 7 bases that match TRBD1. The CDR3 totals 13 residues. CDR1 is SGHTA and CDR2 is FQGTGA in the germline V gene. Trimming removed 1 base from V and 15 bases from J; junction bases left unmatched: 10. CDR3 amino acids: CASSLSRDRVSYF. The CDR3 DNA reads as TGTGCCAGCAGCTTAAGCCGAGACAGGGTGTCATATTTT.

The rearrangement links TRBV18 to TRBJ1-2; TRBD1 is a possible D gene (5 bases). V dropped 1 base and J dropped 4 bases, with 19 bases sitting between them. The CDR3 loop spans 17 amino acids. Germline V gives CDR1 KGHSH, CDR2 LQKENI. CDR3: CASSPRDPQHGGYGYTF. DNA for the CDR3: TGTGCCAGCTCACCACGGGACCCTCAGCACGGTGGCTATGGCTACACCTTC.

This chain joins TRBV12-5 and TRBJ2-1; D is possibly TRBD1 (5 bases). In germline, CDR1 is LGHNT, CDR2 FRNRAP. This CDR3 is built from 13 residues. Trimming took off 9 bases at V and 5 bases at J, with 14 bases between the two ends. CDR3 DNA: TGTGCTAGCTCGTGGACAAACGACAATGAGCAGTTCTTC. It is translated as CASSWTNDNEQFF.

This clone was observed a handful of times. The chain joins TRBV7-2 to TRBJ2-2, with no clear D. The germline V gene has CDR1 SGHTA and CDR2 FQGNSA. V was cut by 0 bases and J by 4 bases, with 6 bases left in between. This CDR3 has 14 amino acids. CDR3 coding DNA: TGTGCCAGCAGCTTAGCGGTCCTCACCGGGGAGCTGTTTTTT. It yields the protein CASSLAVLTGELFF.

The chain carries TRBV7-2 and TRBJ1-5; D possibly corresponds to TRBD1 (6 bases). The length of the CDR3 is 15 residues. Germline assignment: CDR1 SGHTA and CDR2 FQGNSA. Between the trimmed V and J ends, which lost 5 bases and 3 bases, there was a span of 14 bases. The CDR3 DNA follows: TGTGCCAGCAGCCCGGTGGGGGGCCTCAATCAGCCCCAGCATTTT. Encoded protein: CASSPVGGLNQPQHF.

The chain employs TRBV5-6 and TRBJ2-5, with D maybe TRBD2 (7 bases). With 5 bases removed from V and 5 bases from J, the gap between germline ends came to 13 bases. CDR3 size: 13 residues. Germline lookup yields CDR1 SGHDT and CDR2 YYEEEE. The CDR3 sequence is CASRRGAEETQYF. The CDR3 region has the DNA TGTGCCAGCAGACGGGGGGCTGAGGAGACCCAGTACTTC.

This clone came up a few times. The chain couples TRBV18 to TRBJ2-6; D is unresolved. The length of the CDR3 is 12 residues. V lost 5 bases and J 3 bases, leaving 2 bases between the germline ends. Germline V gene sequence: CDR1 KGHSH, CDR2 LQKENI. The CDR3 here is CASSGGANVLTF. The CDR3 DNA follows: TGTGCCAGCTCAGGTGGGGCCAACGTCCTGACTTTC.

The V and J genes are TRBV5-1 and TRBJ2-3; D call uncertain. Germline V CDR1 and CDR2: SGHRS, YFSETQ. This CDR3 is built from 13 residues. The V and J ends lost 1 base and 0 bases respectively, with 3 bases between them. For the CDR3, the DNA is TGCGCCAGCAGCTTGCCAAGCACAGATACGCAGTATTTT. This encodes CASSLPSTDTQYF.

This clone was seen once. This chain uses TRBV19 with TRBJ2-1, with TRBD2 matching 7 bases. Trimming removed 4 bases from V and 8 bases from J; junction bases left unmatched: 5. Germline values: CDR1 LNHDA, CDR2 SQIVND (reference sequence). The CDR3 has 13 residues. The CDR3 coding sequence is TGTGCCAGTAGTACGGGACTAAGGTATGAGCAGTTCTTC. Amino acids: CASSTGLRYEQFF.

J is TRBJ2-3 and V is TRBV7-3, with D unclear. This CDR3 contains 13 residues. Per germline, CDR1 SGHTA and CDR2 FQGTGA. Trimming pared 3 bases from V and 5 bases from J, leaving 9 bases between. CDR3 coding DNA: TGTGCCAGCAGCTTGGGCCTGGGAGATACGCAGTATTTT. Translation: CASSLGLGDTQYF.

In this sample, this clone turned up once. The chain is built from TRBV4-2 and TRBJ1-4; TRBD1 is a possible D gene (6 bases). Germline CDR1 reads LGHNA; CDR2 reads YNFKEQ. V gave up 3 bases and J gave up 6 bases, with 17 bases separating them. There are 16 residues in the CDR3. CDR3 region: CASSQDEGEAYEKLFF. The CDR3 bases are TGTGCCAGCAGCCAGGACGAGGGGGAGGCCTATGAAAAACTGTTTTTT.

This clone has just one count. At one end the junction does not follow the germline gene, possibly because of a read error. The CDR3 is CASSPDTGTGVNAEAFF. CDR3 sequence (DNA): TGTGCCAGCTCCCCCGACACCGGGACAGGGGTGAACGCTGAAGCTTTCTTT. This chain uses TRBV18 with TRBJ1-1, with 10 bases fitting TRBD1. Germline CDR1 and CDR2: KGHSH and LQKENI. The CDR3 covers 17 residues.

The chain carries TRBV9 and TRBJ2-1, with 8 bases lining up with TRBD2. V shed 0 bases, J shed 0 bases, and the junction held 2 bases outside the gene matches. The CDR3 has 16 residues. Germline V lookup: CDR1 SGDLS, CDR2 YYNGEE. The CDR3 loop is CASSVAGGSSYNEQFF. CDR3 bases: TGTGCCAGCAGCGTAGCGGGGGGGAGCTCCTACAATGAGCAGTTCTTC.

The genes are TRBV4-3 and TRBJ2-3; 7 bases map to TRBD2. Trimming took 1 base from V and 0 from J; bases not matched to a gene: 4. This CDR3 is 16 amino acids long. The V gene's germline CDR1 is LGHNA and CDR2 YSLEER. The CDR3 protein is CASSQGVLASTDTQYF. The CDR3 DNA is TGCGCCAGCAGCCAAGGAGTACTAGCGAGCACAGATACGCAGTATTTT.

In this sample, this clone turned up once. The V gene is TRBV3-1 (or the pseudogene TRBV3-2), the J gene TRBJ2-3, with TRBD1 as a possible D gene (5 bases). The CDR3 runs to 15 residues. CDR1 LGHDT and CDR2 YNNKEL come from the germline V gene (reference sequence). V dropped 5 bases and J dropped 1 base, with 13 bases sitting between them. The CDR3 loop reads CASSSRTLGTDTQYF. CDR3 in DNA: TGTGCCAGCAGCTCACGGACACTCGGCACAGATACGCAGTATTTT.